This entry lists 17 T cell receptor beta chains sequenced from one sample in a study of T-cell reconstitution after alpha-beta-depleted transplantation in children. During its preparation, the TCRbeta library received unique molecular identifiers. TCRdb re-derived calls from the PCR reads in MiXCR, one entry per CDR3 protein. The table has around 94,000 distinct CDR3 sequences, 6% seen once. Here the sequenced sample was PBMCs, mostly from graft donor cells, taken 60 days after TCRalphabeta/CD19-depleted stem cell transplant. Receptors originate from a female patient younger than 10 who had a stem cell transplant for Fanconi anemia, so the T cells may come from the graft donor.

V and J are TRBV28 and TRBJ1-2; no clear D gene. The CDR3 covers 11 residues. V was trimmed by 5 bases and J by 8 bases, leaving 9 bases between them. Germline V gene sequence: CDR1 MDHEN, CDR2 SYDVKM. For the CDR3, the DNA is TGTGCCAGCAGTGGAGGTAGAGGCTACACCTTC. Amino acid sequence: CASSGGRGYTF.

In its sample, this clonotype was seen many times. V and J are TRBV5-1 and TRBJ2-1; maybe TRBD2 (5 bases). The CDR3 totals 15 residues. Germline loops: CDR1 SGHRS, CDR2 YFSETQ. V dropped 0 bases and J dropped 4 bases, with 11 bases sitting between them. The CDR3 sequence is CASSLGRTPYNEQFF. Here the CDR3 DNA reads TGCGCCAGCAGCTTGGGTAGGACTCCGTACAATGAGCAGTTCTTC.

The chain uses TRBV29-1 and TRBJ2-5; D might be TRBD1 or TRBD2, each matching 5 bases. Germline values: CDR1 SQVTM, CDR2 ANQGSEA. The CDR3 is made up of 13 amino acids. V lost 5 bases and J 4 bases, leaving 14 bases between the germline ends. DNA of the CDR3: TGCAGCGTTAAGAAGCCGGGGCGAGAGACCCAGTACTTC. Protein: CSVKKPGRETQYF.

The V gene is TRBV7-2, the J gene TRBJ2-5; possibly TRBD1 or TRBD2 for D (5 bases each). This CDR3 comprises 15 residues. V lost 5 bases to trimming and J lost 5 bases, with 18 bases between them. Per germline, CDR1 SGHTA and CDR2 FQGNSA. The CDR3 spells CASSPGIRGWETQYF. The CDR3, as DNA: TGTGCCAGCAGCCCTGGGATCCGGGGCTGGGAGACCCAGTACTTC. The variable domain in full, completed from reference TRBV7-2 and TRBJ2-5, reads GAGVSQSPSNKVTEKGKDVELRCDPISGHTALYWYRQSLGQGLEFLIYFQGNSAPDKSGLPSDRFSAERTGGSVSTLTIQRTQQEDSAVYLCASSPGIRGWETQYFGPGTRLLVL.

This clonotype was picked up many times. The genes are TRBV5-1 and TRBJ1-1; D unresolved. The CDR3 runs to 12 residues. The germline V gene encodes CDR1 SGHRS and CDR2 YFSETQ. Trimming removed 7 bases at V and 1 base at J, with 8 bases between. The CDR3 bases are TGCGCCAGCTTCTCAGGGAACACTGAAGCTTTCTTT. It encodes CASFSGNTEAFF.

The chain links TRBV2 to TRBJ2-2, with D possibly being TRBD1 (6 bases). The CDR3 has 16 amino acids. The V gene lost 2 bases and the J gene lost 3 bases, with 13 bases spanning the gap. Germline CDR1 reads SNHLY; CDR2 reads FYNNEI. CDR3 residues: CASSERAQGYTGELFF. In DNA form, the CDR3 reads TGTGCCAGCAGTGAACGCGCACAGGGCTACACCGGGGAGCTGTTTTTT.

In this sample, this clonotype turned up many times. The chain recombines TRBV9 with TRBJ2-6, with D tentatively TRBD1 (6 bases). Trimming shortened V by 2 bases and J by 0 bases, and 6 bases separated the two germline ends. The CDR3 is 15 amino acids. The germline CDR1 and CDR2 sequences are SGDLS and YYNGEE. The CDR3 nucleotides are TGTGCCAGCAGCGTCAGGGGCTCTGGGGCCAACGTCCTGACTTTC. Protein sequence: CASSVRGSGANVLTF.

This clonotype was picked up many times. The chain has TRBV7-2 and TRBJ2-3; 15 positions agree with TRBD2. Germline V gene sequence: CDR1 SGHTA, CDR2 FQGNSA. The CDR3 spans 16 residues. Losses at the gene ends were 5 bases for V and 2 bases for J; bases not matched to a gene: 2. The CDR3: CASSRTSGGVTDTQYF. The DNA for the CDR3 is TGTGCCAGCAGCCGGACTAGCGGGGGGGTCACAGATACGCAGTATTTT.

In its sample, this clonotype was seen a few times. CDR3 bases: TGCGCCAGCAGCCAAACGGCCACCTACGAGCAGTACTTC. Translating gives CASSQTATYEQYF. The V call is TRBV4-1, the J call TRBJ2-7; the D is unclear. V gave up 2 bases and J gave up 2 bases, with 7 bases separating them. Germline V lookup: CDR1 MGHRA, CDR2 YSYEKL. The CDR3 is 13 amino acids.

This clonotype was found many times. The rearrangement joins TRBV12-3 or TRBV12-4 to TRBJ1-5; no clear D. This CDR3 comprises 16 residues. Trimming removed 2 bases from V and 0 bases from J, with 11 bases in between. CDR3 DNA sequence: TGTGCCAGCAGTTTAAAGTCGTCTTATAGCAATCAGCCCCAGCATTTT. Its translation is CASSLKSSYSNQPQHF.

The CDR3 bases are TGCGCCAGCAGCGGACAGGGGGCCCGGGAGACCCAGTACTTC. This encodes CASSGQGARETQYF. J is TRBJ2-5 and V is TRBV5-1; 11 bases align to TRBD1. The CDR3 is 14 amino acids. V lost 4 bases to trimming and J lost 5 bases; unmatched junction nucleotides: 4. Germline-derived CDR1 and CDR2 are SGHRS and YFSETQ.

This clonotype was detected ten times or more. V usage is TRBV7-9 and J usage is TRBJ2-7; 14 bases fit TRBD2. CDR1 is SEHNR and CDR2 is FQNEAQ in the germline V gene (reference sequence). The CDR3 has 15 amino acids. The V and J ends lost 5 bases and 3 bases, in that order; junction bases with no gene match: 3. CDR3 region: CASSPGTSGGYEQYF. In nucleotides, the CDR3 is TGTGCCAGCAGCCCCGGGACTAGCGGGGGCTACGAGCAGTACTTC.

This clonotype occurred many times. One end of the junction is discordant with germline, which a read error may explain. The chain employs TRBV12-3 or TRBV12-4 and TRBJ1-5, with D unresolved. CDR3 size: 13 residues. Written as DNA, the CDR3 is TGTGCCAGCCGTTTACGTACCAATCAGCCCCAGCATTTT. It encodes CASRLRTNQPQHF.

This chain joins TRBV14 and TRBJ2-5; unclear D gene. Germline V lookup: CDR1 SGHDN, CDR2 FVKESK. The CDR3 covers 13 residues. The ends were cut back, 3 bases at V and 5 bases at J, with 10 bases in the middle. The CDR3 region has the DNA TGTGCCAGCAGCCATTTCCCTCAGGAGACCCAGTACTTC. It translates to CASSHFPQETQYF.

This rearrangement joins TRBV7-9 to TRBJ1-1, with D unresolved. The germline V gene has CDR1 SEHNR and CDR2 FQNEAQ (reference sequence). Trimming cost V 1 base and J 1 base, with 7 bases left between them. This CDR3 has 14 residues. The CDR3 region is CASSLETRNTEAFF. DNA for the CDR3: TGTGCCAGCAGCTTAGAGACACGGAACACTGAAGCTTTCTTT.

This clonotype came up many times. The gene calls are TRBV11-2 and TRBJ2-1; D may correspond to TRBD1 or TRBD2 (5 bases each). From germline, CDR1 is SGHAT and CDR2 FQNNGV. The CDR3 consists of 17 residues. With 3 bases removed from V and 1 base from J, the gap between germline ends came to 16 bases. The CDR3 DNA is TGTGCCAGCAGCTTCTGGGCAGGGACGTCGTCCTACAATGAGCAGTTCTTC. Translation gives CASSFWAGTSSYNEQFF.

This clonotype was seen at least ten times. V is TRBV28 and J is TRBJ2-7; TRBD2 aligns across 10 bases. The junction had 13 bases not matched to a gene; V was cut back by 8 bases and J by 3 bases. Germline V lookup: CDR1 MDHEN, CDR2 SYDVKM. The CDR3 covers 16 residues. CDR3 region: CASSPFSGGFDYEQYF. CDR3 bases: TGTGCCAGCTCCCCTTTTAGCGGGGGGTTCGACTACGAGCAGTACTTC.